This T cell receptor (beta chain) was retrieved from a study of post-analysis software for immune sequencing data. At the level of the study: Disease trajectories encompassed relapsing-remitting, secondary progressive and progressive-relapsing multiple sclerosis.

Regarding the study as a whole: In patients, about five TRBV segments were more frequent than in controls, with TRBV5-6, TRBV5-1 and TRBV20-1 among them.

This clonotype was seen a handful of times. Its antigen is not identified. Unique molecular identifiers were present in the TCR beta cDNA libraries. Starting from about 1 to 10 million T cells, the study yielded roughly 0.5 million cDNA molecules. MiXCR, applied by TCRdb to the PCR reads, yields one record per CDR3 protein. The sample has about 680,000 distinct CDR3 sequences, more than 50% seen once. V lost 4 bases, J lost 2 bases, and 7 bases stayed unmatched. This CDR3 region has 16 residues. Germline CDR1 SGDLS, CDR2 YYNGEE. The source of this sequence is a girl aged 2-10 years with multiple sclerosis. The specimen was blood. The chain carries TRBV9 and TRBJ2-7; 12 positions match TRBD1. The CDR3 region has the DNA TGTGCCAGCAGCCCCCGGGACAGGGGGCACACCTACGAGCAGTACTTC. This sequence encodes CASSPRDRGHTYEQYF.